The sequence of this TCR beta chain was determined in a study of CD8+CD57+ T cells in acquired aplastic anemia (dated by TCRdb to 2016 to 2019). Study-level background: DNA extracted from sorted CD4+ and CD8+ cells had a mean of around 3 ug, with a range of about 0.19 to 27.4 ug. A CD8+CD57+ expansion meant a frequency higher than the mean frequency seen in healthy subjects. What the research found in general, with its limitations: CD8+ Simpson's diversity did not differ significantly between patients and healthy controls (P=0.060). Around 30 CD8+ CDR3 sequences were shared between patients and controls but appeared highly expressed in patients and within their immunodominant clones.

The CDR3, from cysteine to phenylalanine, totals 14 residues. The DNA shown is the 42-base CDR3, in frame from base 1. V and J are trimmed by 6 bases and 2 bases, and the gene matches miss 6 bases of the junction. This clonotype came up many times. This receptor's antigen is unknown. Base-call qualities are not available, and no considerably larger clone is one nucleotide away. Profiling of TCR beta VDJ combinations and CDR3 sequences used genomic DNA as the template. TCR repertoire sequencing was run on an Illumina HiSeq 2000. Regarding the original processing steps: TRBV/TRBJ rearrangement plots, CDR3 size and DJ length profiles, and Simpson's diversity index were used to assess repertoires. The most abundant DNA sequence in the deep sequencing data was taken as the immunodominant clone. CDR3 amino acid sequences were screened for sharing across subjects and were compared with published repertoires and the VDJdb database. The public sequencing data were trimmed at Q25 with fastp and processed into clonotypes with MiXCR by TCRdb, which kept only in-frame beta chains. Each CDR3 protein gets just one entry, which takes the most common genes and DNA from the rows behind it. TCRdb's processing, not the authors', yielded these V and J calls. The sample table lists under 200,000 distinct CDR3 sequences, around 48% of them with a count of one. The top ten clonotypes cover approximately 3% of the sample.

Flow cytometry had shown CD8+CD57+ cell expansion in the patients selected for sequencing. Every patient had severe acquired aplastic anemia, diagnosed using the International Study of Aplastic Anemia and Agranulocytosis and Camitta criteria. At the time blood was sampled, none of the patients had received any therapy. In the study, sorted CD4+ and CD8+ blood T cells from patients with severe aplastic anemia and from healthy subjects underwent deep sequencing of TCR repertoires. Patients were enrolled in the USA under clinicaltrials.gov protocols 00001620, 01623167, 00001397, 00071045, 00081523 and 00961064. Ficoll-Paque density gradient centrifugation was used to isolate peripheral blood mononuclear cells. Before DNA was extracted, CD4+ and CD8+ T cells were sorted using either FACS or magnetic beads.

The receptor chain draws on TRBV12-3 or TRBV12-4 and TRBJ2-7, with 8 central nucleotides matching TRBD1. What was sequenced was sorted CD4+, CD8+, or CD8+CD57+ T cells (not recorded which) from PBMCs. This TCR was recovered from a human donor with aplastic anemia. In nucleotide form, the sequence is TGTGCCAGCAGCTGGACAGGGACAACCTACGAGCAGTACTTC. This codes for CASSWTGTTYEQYF.